A single TCR beta chain is shown here with its context. Antigen: not known. This entry comes from a study of cytomegalovirus exposure and HLA in healthy donors. Germline values: CDR1 MNHNS, CDR2 SASEGT. V shed 4 bases and J 5 bases; nucleotides not matched to a gene: 2. The CDR3 is 14 amino acids. General study findings and limits: CMV serostatus was the only recorded immune exposure for donors.

In the PCR, 60 Vbeta and 13 Jbeta primers were used. Measured with immunoSEQ multiplex PCR; TCRdb has only the in-frame clones, and not every one. This sample's clone table lists about 150,000 clones. This TCR derives from a man aged 30 to 45 in good health and CMV-seronegative. This sequence joins TRBV6-1 and TRBJ2-2, with TRBD2 matching 9 bases. Material for sequencing was PBMCs. CDR3 bases: TGTGCCAGCAGTGGACTAGCGGCTACCGGGGAGCTGTTTTTT. Amino acid sequence: CASSGLAATGELFF.